This T cell receptor beta chain stems from a study of blood T cell repertoires in COVID-19. Study summary: Samples of COVID-19 (acute and convalescent) were obtained from the United States, Italy and Spain. Sources were T cells, B-cell-depleted T cells, or PBMCs; the material itself was cDNA or gDNA.

The CDR3 has 16 residues. The J segment lost 2 bases and the V segment lost 4 bases, leaving 8 bases of the junction unmatched. Germline lookup yields CDR1 SGDLS and CDR2 YYNGEE. Original processing methods: Estimated nucleated cell counts came from reference gene primer amplification. The method was immunoSEQ multiplex PCR; TCRdb's version includes in-frame clones alone and lacks a portion of them. The V and J calls and clone size were taken over from that table, and D and trimming were inferred from the DNA. The table records over 200,000 clones, approximately 81% of them present only once. J is TRBJ2-3 and V is TRBV9; 9 bases match TRBD2. The sequence was collected from a woman of 80 years or more with acute or convalescent COVID-19. Source material: peripheral blood. The DNA for the CDR3 is TGTGCCAGCAGCCCATCCGGGACTAGCCCCACAGATACGCAGTATTTT. Its translation: CASSPSGTSPTDTQYF.